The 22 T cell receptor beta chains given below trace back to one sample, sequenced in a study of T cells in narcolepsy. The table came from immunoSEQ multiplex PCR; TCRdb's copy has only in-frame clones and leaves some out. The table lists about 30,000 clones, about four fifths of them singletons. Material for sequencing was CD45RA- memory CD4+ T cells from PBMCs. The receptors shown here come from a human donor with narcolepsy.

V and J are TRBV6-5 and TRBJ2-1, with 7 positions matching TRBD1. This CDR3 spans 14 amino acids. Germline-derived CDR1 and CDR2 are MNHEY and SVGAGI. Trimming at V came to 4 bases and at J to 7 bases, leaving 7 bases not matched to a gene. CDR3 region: CASSFPGTVNEQFF. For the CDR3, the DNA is TGTGCCAGCAGTTTTCCCGGGACAGTAAATGAGCAGTTCTTC.

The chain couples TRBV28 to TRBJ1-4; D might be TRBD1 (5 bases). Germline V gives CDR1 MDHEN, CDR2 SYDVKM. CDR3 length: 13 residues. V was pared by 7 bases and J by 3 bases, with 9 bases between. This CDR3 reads CASKRGPNEKLFF. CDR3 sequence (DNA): TGTGCCAGCAAAAGGGGACCTAATGAAAAACTGTTTTTT.

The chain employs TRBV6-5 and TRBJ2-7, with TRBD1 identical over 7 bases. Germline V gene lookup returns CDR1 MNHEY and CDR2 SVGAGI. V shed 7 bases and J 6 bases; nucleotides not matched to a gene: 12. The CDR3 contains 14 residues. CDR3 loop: CASNRAGGSSEQYF. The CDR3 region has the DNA TGTGCCAGCAACAGGGCAGGGGGTTCTAGCGAGCAGTACTTC.

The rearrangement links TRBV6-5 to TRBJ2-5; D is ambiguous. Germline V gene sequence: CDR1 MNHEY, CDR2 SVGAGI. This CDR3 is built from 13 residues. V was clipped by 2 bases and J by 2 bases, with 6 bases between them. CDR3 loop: CASSYRIQETQYF. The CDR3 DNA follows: TGTGCCAGCAGTTACCGTATACAAGAGACCCAGTACTTC.

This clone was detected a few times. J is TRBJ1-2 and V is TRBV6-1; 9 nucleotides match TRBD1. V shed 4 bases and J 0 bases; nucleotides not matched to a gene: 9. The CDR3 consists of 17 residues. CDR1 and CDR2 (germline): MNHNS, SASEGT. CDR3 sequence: CASSAYRDRATNYGYTF. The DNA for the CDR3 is TGTGCCAGCAGTGCCTACCGGGACAGGGCCACTAACTATGGCTACACCTTC.

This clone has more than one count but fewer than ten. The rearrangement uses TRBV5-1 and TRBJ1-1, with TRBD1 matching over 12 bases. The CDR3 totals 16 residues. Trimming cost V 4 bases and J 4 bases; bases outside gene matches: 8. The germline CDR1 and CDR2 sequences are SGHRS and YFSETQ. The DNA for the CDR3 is TGCGCCAGCAGCGCCTCCGGGACAGGGGGCTTCACTGAAGCTTTCTTT. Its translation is CASSASGTGGFTEAFF.

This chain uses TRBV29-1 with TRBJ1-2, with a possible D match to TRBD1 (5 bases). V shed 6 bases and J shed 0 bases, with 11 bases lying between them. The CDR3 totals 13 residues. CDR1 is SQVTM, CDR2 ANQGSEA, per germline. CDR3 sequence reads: CSVDTGANYGYTF. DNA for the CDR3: TGCAGCGTGGATACGGGGGCTAACTATGGCTACACCTTC.

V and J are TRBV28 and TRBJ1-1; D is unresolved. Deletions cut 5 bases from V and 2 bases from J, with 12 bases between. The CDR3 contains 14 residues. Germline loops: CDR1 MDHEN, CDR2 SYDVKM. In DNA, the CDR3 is TGTGCCAGCAGTCTTATCCAGGCAAACACTGAAGCTTTCTTT. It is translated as CASSLIQANTEAFF. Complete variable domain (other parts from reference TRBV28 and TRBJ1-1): DVKVTQSSRYLVKRTGEKVFLECVQDMDHENMFWYRQDPGLGLRLIYFSYDVKMKEKGDIPEGYSVSREKKERFSLILESASTNQTSMYLCASSLIQANTEAFFGQGTRLTVV.

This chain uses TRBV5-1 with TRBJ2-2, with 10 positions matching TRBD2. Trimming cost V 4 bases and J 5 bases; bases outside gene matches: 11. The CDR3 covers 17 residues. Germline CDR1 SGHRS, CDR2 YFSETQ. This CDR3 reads CASSPNPSGSITGELFF. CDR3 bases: TGCGCCAGCAGCCCGAACCCTAGCGGGAGTATTACCGGGGAGCTGTTTTTT.

The CDR3 region has the DNA TGTGCCAGCAGCACAGACAGGATCCGGACCCAGTACTTC. This codes for CASSTDRIRTQYF. The genes are TRBV5-6 and TRBJ2-5, with D tentatively TRBD1 (6 bases). V lost 4 bases and J 7 bases, leaving 14 bases between the germline ends. Germline loops: CDR1 SGHDT, CDR2 YYEEEE. The CDR3 consists of 13 residues.

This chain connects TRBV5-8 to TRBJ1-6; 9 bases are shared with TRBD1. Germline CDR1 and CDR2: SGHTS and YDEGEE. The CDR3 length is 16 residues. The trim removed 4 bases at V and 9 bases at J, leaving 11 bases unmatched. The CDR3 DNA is TGTGCCAGCAGCCCGGAGGCGGGACAGGGTAGTTCACCCCTCCACTTT. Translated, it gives CASSPEAGQGSSPLHF.

The CDR3 is CASSLAETLAKNIQYF. DNA of the CDR3: TGTGCCAGCAGCTTAGCGGAAACCTTAGCCAAAAACATTCAGTACTTC. J is TRBJ2-4 and V is TRBV7-2; D is unclear. From germline, CDR1 is SGHTA and CDR2 FQGNSA. Trimming took 0 bases from V and 0 from J, leaving 9 bases between them. The CDR3 sequence is 16 residues long.

The CDR3 DNA reads TGTGCCAGCAGCTCTAGTGACTCTGGAAACACCATATATTTT. This sequence encodes CASSSSDSGNTIYF. The chain has TRBV28 and TRBJ1-3; D is ambiguous. V lost 6 bases, J lost 0 bases, and 9 bases lay in between. CDR1 is MDHEN, CDR2 SYDVKM, per germline. This CDR3 comprises 14 residues.

CDR3 sequence reads: CASTDRGEQGYTF. In DNA, the CDR3 is TGTGCCAGCACGGACAGGGGAGAACAAGGCTACACCTTC. The chain employs TRBV2 and TRBJ1-2, with 9 positions matching TRBD1. Germline CDR1 reads SNHLY; CDR2 reads FYNNEI. Trimming at V came to 7 bases and at J to 8 bases, leaving 8 bases not matched to a gene. The CDR3 totals 13 residues. Combining the CDR3 with reference TRBV2 and TRBJ1-2 gives the whole variable domain EPEVTQTPSHQVTQMGQEVILRCVPISNHLYFYWYRQILGQKVEFLVSFYNNEISEKSEIFDDQFSVERPDGSNFTLKIRSTKLEDSAMYFCASTDRGEQGYTFGSGTRLTVV.

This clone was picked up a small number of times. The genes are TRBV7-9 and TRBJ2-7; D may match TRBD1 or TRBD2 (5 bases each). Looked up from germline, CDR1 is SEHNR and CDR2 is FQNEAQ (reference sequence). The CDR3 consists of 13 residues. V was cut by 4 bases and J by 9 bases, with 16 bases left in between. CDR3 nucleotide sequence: TGTGCCAGCAGCTCACCGGGACGGCCCGTGCAGTACTTC. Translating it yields CASSSPGRPVQYF.

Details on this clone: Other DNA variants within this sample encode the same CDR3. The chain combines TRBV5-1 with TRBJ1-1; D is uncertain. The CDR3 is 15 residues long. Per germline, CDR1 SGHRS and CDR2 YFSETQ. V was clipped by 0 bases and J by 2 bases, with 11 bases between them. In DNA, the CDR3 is TGCGCCAGCAGCTTGGAACGGATCCCCAACACTGAAGCTTTCTTT. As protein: CASSLERIPNTEAFF.

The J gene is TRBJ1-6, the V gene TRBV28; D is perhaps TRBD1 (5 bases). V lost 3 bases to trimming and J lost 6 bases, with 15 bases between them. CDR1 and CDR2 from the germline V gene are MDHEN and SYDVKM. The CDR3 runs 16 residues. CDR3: CASSLGGANSNSPLHF. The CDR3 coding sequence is TGTGCCAGCAGTTTGGGAGGGGCGAATTCTAATTCACCCCTCCACTTT.

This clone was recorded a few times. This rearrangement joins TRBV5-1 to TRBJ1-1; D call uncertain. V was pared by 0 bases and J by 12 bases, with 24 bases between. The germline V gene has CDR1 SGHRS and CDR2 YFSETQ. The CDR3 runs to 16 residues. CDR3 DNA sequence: TGCGCCAGCAGCTTGGAAGGAGGAAGTAGCGCCCGAGGTACTTTCTTT. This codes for CASSLEGGSSARGTFF.

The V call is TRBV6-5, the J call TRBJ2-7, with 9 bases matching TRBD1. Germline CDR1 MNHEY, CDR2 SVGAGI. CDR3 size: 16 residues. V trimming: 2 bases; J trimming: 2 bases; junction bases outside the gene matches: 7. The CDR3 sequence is CASSYRGRTGAYEQYF. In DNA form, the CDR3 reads TGTGCCAGCAGTTACCGGGGCAGGACAGGGGCCTACGAGCAGTACTTC.

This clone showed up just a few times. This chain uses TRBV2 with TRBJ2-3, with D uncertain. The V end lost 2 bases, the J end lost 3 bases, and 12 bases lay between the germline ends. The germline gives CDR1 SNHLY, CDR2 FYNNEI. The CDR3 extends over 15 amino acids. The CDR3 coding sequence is TGTGCCAGCAGTGAACTTGGGGTAGCAACAGATACGCAGTATTTT. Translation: CASSELGVATDTQYF.

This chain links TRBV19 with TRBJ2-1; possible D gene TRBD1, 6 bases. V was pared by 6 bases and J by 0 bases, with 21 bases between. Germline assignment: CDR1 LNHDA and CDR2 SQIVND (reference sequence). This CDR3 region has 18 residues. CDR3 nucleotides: TGTGCCAGTAGACTAGGGGGAAGGGGACGGAGCTCCTACAATGAGCAGTTCTTC. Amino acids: CASRLGGRGRSSYNEQFF.

CDR3 in DNA: TGTGCCAGTAGTATAGCCAGGGGATCCACCGGGGAGCTGTTTTTT. Encoded protein: CASSIARGSTGELFF. This rearrangement joins TRBV19 to TRBJ2-2, with a weak D call TRBD1 (6 bases). Germline V CDR1 and CDR2: LNHDA, SQIVND (reference sequence). The CDR3 loop spans 15 amino acids. V was clipped by 1 base and J by 4 bases, with 10 bases between them.